This T cell receptor beta chain was retrieved from a study of T cell repertoires and Cas9 in healthy adults. Findings of the study overall: SpCas9-reactive effector T cells were reportedly restrained in vitro by SpCas9-reactive regulatory T cells.

Regarding this clone: Its target is unknown. Other DNA variants within this sample encode the same CDR3.

This table comes from immunoSEQ multiplex PCR, and its TCRdb copy is limited to in-frame clones, with some not included. The table shows roughly 14,000 clones, with 89% occurring only once. Input material: Tregs (CD4+, CD25+, CD127-, CD137-, CD154-) from PBMCs; culture status not recorded. This sequence was found in a human donor in good health.

The CDR3 region is CASSYSWGRTEAFF. CDR3 nucleotide sequence: TGTGCCAGCAGTTACTCGTGGGGGAGGACTGAAGCTTTCTTT. This chain joins TRBV6-5 and TRBJ1-1; tentatively, D is TRBD1 (5 bases). CDR3 size: 14 residues. V dropped 0 bases and J dropped 5 bases, with 10 bases sitting between them. Germline V gene data show CDR1 as MNHEY and CDR2 as SVGAGI.